These 21 T cell receptor beta chains were sequenced from one sample in a study of PD-1 blockade in mismatch repair-deficient tumors. The assay was immunoSEQ multiplex PCR, and TCRdb's table has in-frame clones only and misses some. The sample yields about 63,000 clones, 88% seen once. Sample: peripheral blood, taken 52 weeks after starting pembrolizumab. All receptors derive from an adult with mismatch repair-deficient cancer.

The gene calls are TRBV11-2 and TRBJ1-1; weak D call: TRBD1 (6 bases). There are 15 residues in the CDR3. Germline CDR1 and CDR2: SGHAT and FQNNGV. Trimming removed 6 bases at V and 1 base at J, with 15 bases between. CDR3 nucleotide sequence: TGTGCCAGCAGGTCGGGGGCGTCGAGGAACACTGAAGCTTTCTTT. Translated, it gives CASRSGASRNTEAFF.

The chain joins TRBV19 to TRBJ1-2; 9 bases fit TRBD1. Trimming cost V 6 bases and J 1 base; bases outside gene matches: 9. CDR1 is LNHDA, CDR2 SQIVND, per germline (reference sequence). The length of the CDR3 is 16 residues. The CDR3 DNA is TGTGCCAGTAGGACCCTTTACAGGGGGCGTAACTATGGCTACACCTTC. Protein sequence: CASRTLYRGRNYGYTF.

The chain has TRBV2 and TRBJ2-2, with D possibly being TRBD2 (6 bases). V was clipped by 6 bases and J by 4 bases, with 9 bases between them. There are 13 residues in the CDR3. Germline CDR1 and CDR2: SNHLY and FYNNEI. The CDR3 here is CASRQGGTGELFF. DNA for the CDR3: TGTGCCAGCAGGCAGGGAGGCACCGGGGAGCTGTTTTTT. The whole variable domain, filled in from reference TRBV2 and TRBJ2-2, reads EPEVTQTPSHQVTQMGQEVILRCVPISNHLYFYWYRQILGQKVEFLVSFYNNEISEKSEIFDDQFSVERPDGSNFTLKIRSTKLEDSAMYFCASRQGGTGELFFGEGSRLTVL.

The chain couples TRBV5-6 to TRBJ2-7, with D maybe TRBD2 (6 bases). Germline V gene sequence: CDR1 SGHDT, CDR2 YYEEEE. Trimming stripped 4 bases from V and 6 bases from J, with 14 bases between. CDR3 length equals 13 residues. The CDR3 DNA reads as TGTGCCAGCAGCCCCACTAGCACCTCCGAGCAGTACTTC. Protein sequence: CASSPTSTSEQYF.

The chain is built from TRBV29-1 and TRBJ2-1, with 12 bases lining up with TRBD1. The germline V gene has CDR1 SQVTM and CDR2 ANQGSEA. The CDR3 is made up of 15 amino acids. With 6 bases clipped from V and 6 bases from J, the junction kept 9 bases outside the gene matches. CDR3 DNA: TGCAGCGTGACCGGCTGGGACAGGGGGCGCAATGAGCAGTTCTTC. Its translation is CSVTGWDRGRNEQFF.

This clone was found once. This sequence joins TRBV27 and TRBJ2-1; 9 bases fit TRBD2. The CDR3 consists of 17 residues. CDR1 is MNHEY and CDR2 is SMNVEV in the germline V gene (reference sequence). After removal of 7 bases from V and 7 bases from J, the junction contained 17 bases not matched to a gene. The CDR3 sequence is CASIPRYSLAGLNEQFF. The CDR3 DNA reads TGTGCCAGCATCCCACGCTATAGCCTAGCGGGGCTTAATGAGCAGTTCTTC.

The chain carries TRBV12-5 and TRBJ2-1, with 8 bases identical to TRBD2. Germline CDR1 reads LGHNT; CDR2 reads FRNRAP. The CDR3 consists of 17 residues. With V trimmed by 2 bases and J by 4 bases, 10 bases remained unmatched. The CDR3 loop reads CASGLSLGLAVYNEQFF. The CDR3 DNA follows: TGTGCTAGTGGTTTGTCGCTTGGACTAGCCGTATACAATGAGCAGTTCTTC. The full variable domain, in which reference TRBV12-5 and TRBJ2-1 provide the parts outside the CDR3, is DARVTQTPRHKVTEMGQEVTMRCQPILGHNTVFWYRQTMMQGLELLAYFRNRAPLDDSGMPKDRFSAEMPDATLATLKIQPSEPRDSAVYFCASGLSLGLAVYNEQFFGPGTRLTVL.

The V and J genes are TRBV7-9 and TRBJ1-1, with D tentatively TRBD1 (5 bases). Trimming removed 4 bases at V and 6 bases at J, with 12 bases between. The germline V gene encodes CDR1 SEHNR and CDR2 FQNEAQ (reference sequence). CDR3 length: 13 amino acids. The CDR3 loop is CASSSRGQAEAFF. CDR3 DNA: TGTGCCAGCAGCTCAAGGGGCCAGGCTGAAGCTTTCTTT.

The chain is built from TRBV5-1 and TRBJ2-7; TRBD1 matches 7 bases. CDR1 and CDR2 from the germline V gene are SGHRS and YFSETQ. The CDR3 consists of 15 residues. The ends lost 0 bases at V and 3 bases at J; junction bases unmatched: 6. In DNA form, the CDR3 reads TGCGCCAGCAGCTTGGGGACAGGCAGGGGCTACGAGCAGTACTTC. It encodes CASSLGTGRGYEQYF.

This clone came up a few times. The J gene is TRBJ2-7, the V gene TRBV10-3, with 11 nucleotides matching TRBD1. With V trimmed by 4 bases and J by 5 bases, 4 bases remained unmatched. Germline V gene data show CDR1 as ENHRY and CDR2 as SYGVKD. The CDR3 is 14 amino acids. Here the CDR3 reads CAISARTGGNEQYF. DNA for the CDR3: TGTGCCATCAGTGCGCGGACAGGGGGCAACGAGCAGTACTTC.

This chain joins TRBV4-1 and TRBJ2-7; no clear D gene. The CDR3 is made up of 16 amino acids. Per germline, CDR1 MGHRA and CDR2 YSYEKL. The ends were cut back, 4 bases at V and 2 bases at J, with 18 bases in the middle. CDR3 nucleotides: TGCGCCAGCAGCCCGAAAATGCAGGTTGAAACCTACGAGCAGTACTTC. As protein: CASSPKMQVETYEQYF.

A single count supports this clone. V gene TRBV7-3 combines with J gene TRBJ2-3, with D perhaps TRBD1 (5 bases). This CDR3 is 14 amino acids long. Germline CDR1 and CDR2: SGHTA and FQGTGA. V was trimmed by 1 base and J by 6 bases, leaving 11 bases between them. CDR3 amino acids: CASSLSRVSDTQYF. CDR3 nucleotide sequence: TGTGCCAGCAGCTTAAGCAGGGTTTCGGATACGCAGTATTTT.

The chain couples TRBV2 to TRBJ2-1; D may be TRBD2 (6 bases). Germline V gives CDR1 SNHLY, CDR2 FYNNEI. The CDR3 has 14 amino acids. The V and J ends lost 8 bases and 5 bases respectively, with 16 bases between them. CDR3 bases: TGTGCCAGCGGGGGACTTACTTTCGACAATGAGCAGTTCTTC. As protein: CASGGLTFDNEQFF. Looking up the rest from reference TRBV2 and TRBJ2-1 gives the full variable domain: EPEVTQTPSHQVTQMGQEVILRCVPISNHLYFYWYRQILGQKVEFLVSFYNNEISEKSEIFDDQFSVERPDGSNFTLKIRSTKLEDSAMYFCASGGLTFDNEQFFGPGTRLTVL.

This chain joins TRBV11-3 and TRBJ1-2, with 9 nucleotides matching TRBD1. There are 15 residues in the CDR3. Germline V gene data show CDR1 as SGHNT and CDR2 as YENEEA. V lost 3 bases, J lost 7 bases, and 9 bases stayed unmatched. CDR3 sequence: CASSFGTGRFSGYTF. CDR3 nucleotides: TGTGCCAGCAGCTTCGGGACAGGGCGTTTTAGTGGCTACACCTTC.

This chain connects TRBV7-2 to TRBJ2-7; 7 bases map to TRBD1. The CDR3 has 12 residues. Germline V gives CDR1 SGHTA, CDR2 FQGNSA. With 5 bases clipped from V and 7 bases from J, the junction kept 5 bases outside the gene matches. The CDR3: CASSGLTGEQYF. The CDR3 DNA reads as TGTGCCAGCAGCGGATTGACAGGGGAGCAGTACTTC.

The rearrangement uses TRBV21-1 and TRBJ2-7; TRBD2 reflects the table's D call only, with no check against the DNA. TRBV21-1 is annotated as a pseudogene. The length of the CDR3 is 17 residues. In DNA form, the CDR3 reads TGTGCCAGCAGCGAACCAGGTACTAGCGGGAGTTCTTTCGAGCAGTACTTC. Translated, it gives CASSEPGTSGSSFEQYF.

In the case of this clone: Other DNA sequences in this specimen translate into the identical CDR3. The chain joins TRBV28 to TRBJ2-7, with 11 bases matching TRBD1. Germline CDR1 and CDR2: MDHEN and SYDVKM. V was clipped by 3 bases and J by 5 bases; unmatched bases: 9. The CDR3 covers 16 residues. CDR3 sequence (DNA): TGTGCCAGCAGTTTCCACGGGACAGGGGGTTCCCACGAGCAGTACTTC. Amino acids: CASSFHGTGGSHEQYF.

The rearrangement links TRBV6-5 to TRBJ2-1; either TRBD1 or TRBD2 may fit D (5 bases each). Germline V gives CDR1 MNHEY, CDR2 SVGAGI. V gave up 6 bases and J gave up 4 bases, with 13 bases separating them. This CDR3 spans 14 amino acids. CDR3 sequence: CASSPGTQYNEQFF. Written as DNA, the CDR3 is TGTGCCAGCAGCCCTGGGACCCAGTACAATGAGCAGTTCTTC.

J is TRBJ2-1 and V is TRBV4-3; TRBD1 is a possible D gene (5 bases). This CDR3 has 13 amino acids. The V and J ends lost 2 bases and 9 bases respectively, with 11 bases between them. Germline CDR1 LGHNA, CDR2 YSLEER. The CDR3, as DNA: TGCGCCAGCAGCCAAAGAGCAGGGCTTGAGCAGTTCTTC. It is translated as CASSQRAGLEQFF.

The V and J genes are TRBV9 and TRBJ1-2, with TRBD1 matching over 7 bases. CDR1 is SGDLS, CDR2 YYNGEE, per germline. V trimming: 3 bases; J trimming: 7 bases; junction bases outside the gene matches: 3. CDR3 size: 12 residues. The CDR3 DNA reads as TGTGCCAGCAGCGGGGACAGACCTGGCTACACCTTC. Translating it yields CASSGDRPGYTF.

This clone was seen a few times. The chain recombines TRBV7-8 with TRBJ2-7; D not resolved. The ends were cut back, 2 bases at V and 7 bases at J, with 6 bases in the middle. The CDR3 length is 11 residues. Looked up from germline, CDR1 is SGHVS and CDR2 is FQNEAQ. DNA of the CDR3: TGTGCCAGCAGCTTACTGAAAGAGCAGTACTTC. It translates to CASSLLKEQYF.